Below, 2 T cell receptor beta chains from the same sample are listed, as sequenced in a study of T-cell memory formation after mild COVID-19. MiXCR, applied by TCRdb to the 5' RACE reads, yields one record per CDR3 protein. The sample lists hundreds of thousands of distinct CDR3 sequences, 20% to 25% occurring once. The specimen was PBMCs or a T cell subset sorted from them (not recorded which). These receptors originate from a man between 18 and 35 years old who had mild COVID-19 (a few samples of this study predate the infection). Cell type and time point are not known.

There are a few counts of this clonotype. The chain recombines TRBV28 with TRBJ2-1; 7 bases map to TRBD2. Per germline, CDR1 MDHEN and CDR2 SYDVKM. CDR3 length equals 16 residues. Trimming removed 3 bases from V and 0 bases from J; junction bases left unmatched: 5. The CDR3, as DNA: TGTGCCAGCAGTTTTCGGGGCGGGAGCTCCTACAATGAGCAGTTCTTC. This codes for CASSFRGGSSYNEQFF.

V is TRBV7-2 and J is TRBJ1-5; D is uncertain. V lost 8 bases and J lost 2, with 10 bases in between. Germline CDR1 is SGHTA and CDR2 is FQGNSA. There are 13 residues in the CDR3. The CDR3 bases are TGTGCCAGCGGTGCGAGCGGCAATCAGCCCCAGCATTTT. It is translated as CASGASGNQPQHF.